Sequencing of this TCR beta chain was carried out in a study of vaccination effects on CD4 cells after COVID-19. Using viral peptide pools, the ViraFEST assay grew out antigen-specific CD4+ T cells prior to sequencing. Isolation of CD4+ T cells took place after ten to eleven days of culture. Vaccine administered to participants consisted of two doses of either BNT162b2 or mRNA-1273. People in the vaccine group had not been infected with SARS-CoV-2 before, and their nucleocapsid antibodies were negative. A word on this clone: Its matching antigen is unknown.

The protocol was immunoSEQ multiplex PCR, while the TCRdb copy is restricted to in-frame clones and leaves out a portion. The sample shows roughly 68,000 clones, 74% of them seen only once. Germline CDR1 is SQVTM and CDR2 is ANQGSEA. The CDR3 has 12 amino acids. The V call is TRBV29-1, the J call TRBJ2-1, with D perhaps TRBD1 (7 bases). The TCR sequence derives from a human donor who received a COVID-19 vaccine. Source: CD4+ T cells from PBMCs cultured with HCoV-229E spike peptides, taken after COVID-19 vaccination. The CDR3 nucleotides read TGCAGTGCGGGGACAGTATACAATGAGCAGTTCTTC. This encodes CSAGTVYNEQFF.